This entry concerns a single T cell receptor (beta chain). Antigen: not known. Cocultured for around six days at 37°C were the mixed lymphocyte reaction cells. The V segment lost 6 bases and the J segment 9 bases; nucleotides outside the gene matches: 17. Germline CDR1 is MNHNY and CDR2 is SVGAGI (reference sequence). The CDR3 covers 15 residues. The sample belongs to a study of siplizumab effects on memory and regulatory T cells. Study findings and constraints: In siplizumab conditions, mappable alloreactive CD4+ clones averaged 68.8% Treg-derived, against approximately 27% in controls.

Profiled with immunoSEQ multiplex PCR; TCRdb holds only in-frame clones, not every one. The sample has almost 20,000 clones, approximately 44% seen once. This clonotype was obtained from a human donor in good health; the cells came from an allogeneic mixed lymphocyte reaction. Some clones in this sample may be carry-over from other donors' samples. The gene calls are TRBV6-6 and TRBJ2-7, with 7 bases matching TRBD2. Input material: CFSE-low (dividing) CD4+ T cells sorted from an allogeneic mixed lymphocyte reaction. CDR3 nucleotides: TGTGCCAGCAGCCAGAGCCGGGACTACCGCCCCGCGCAGTACTTC. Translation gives CASSQSRDYRPAQYF.